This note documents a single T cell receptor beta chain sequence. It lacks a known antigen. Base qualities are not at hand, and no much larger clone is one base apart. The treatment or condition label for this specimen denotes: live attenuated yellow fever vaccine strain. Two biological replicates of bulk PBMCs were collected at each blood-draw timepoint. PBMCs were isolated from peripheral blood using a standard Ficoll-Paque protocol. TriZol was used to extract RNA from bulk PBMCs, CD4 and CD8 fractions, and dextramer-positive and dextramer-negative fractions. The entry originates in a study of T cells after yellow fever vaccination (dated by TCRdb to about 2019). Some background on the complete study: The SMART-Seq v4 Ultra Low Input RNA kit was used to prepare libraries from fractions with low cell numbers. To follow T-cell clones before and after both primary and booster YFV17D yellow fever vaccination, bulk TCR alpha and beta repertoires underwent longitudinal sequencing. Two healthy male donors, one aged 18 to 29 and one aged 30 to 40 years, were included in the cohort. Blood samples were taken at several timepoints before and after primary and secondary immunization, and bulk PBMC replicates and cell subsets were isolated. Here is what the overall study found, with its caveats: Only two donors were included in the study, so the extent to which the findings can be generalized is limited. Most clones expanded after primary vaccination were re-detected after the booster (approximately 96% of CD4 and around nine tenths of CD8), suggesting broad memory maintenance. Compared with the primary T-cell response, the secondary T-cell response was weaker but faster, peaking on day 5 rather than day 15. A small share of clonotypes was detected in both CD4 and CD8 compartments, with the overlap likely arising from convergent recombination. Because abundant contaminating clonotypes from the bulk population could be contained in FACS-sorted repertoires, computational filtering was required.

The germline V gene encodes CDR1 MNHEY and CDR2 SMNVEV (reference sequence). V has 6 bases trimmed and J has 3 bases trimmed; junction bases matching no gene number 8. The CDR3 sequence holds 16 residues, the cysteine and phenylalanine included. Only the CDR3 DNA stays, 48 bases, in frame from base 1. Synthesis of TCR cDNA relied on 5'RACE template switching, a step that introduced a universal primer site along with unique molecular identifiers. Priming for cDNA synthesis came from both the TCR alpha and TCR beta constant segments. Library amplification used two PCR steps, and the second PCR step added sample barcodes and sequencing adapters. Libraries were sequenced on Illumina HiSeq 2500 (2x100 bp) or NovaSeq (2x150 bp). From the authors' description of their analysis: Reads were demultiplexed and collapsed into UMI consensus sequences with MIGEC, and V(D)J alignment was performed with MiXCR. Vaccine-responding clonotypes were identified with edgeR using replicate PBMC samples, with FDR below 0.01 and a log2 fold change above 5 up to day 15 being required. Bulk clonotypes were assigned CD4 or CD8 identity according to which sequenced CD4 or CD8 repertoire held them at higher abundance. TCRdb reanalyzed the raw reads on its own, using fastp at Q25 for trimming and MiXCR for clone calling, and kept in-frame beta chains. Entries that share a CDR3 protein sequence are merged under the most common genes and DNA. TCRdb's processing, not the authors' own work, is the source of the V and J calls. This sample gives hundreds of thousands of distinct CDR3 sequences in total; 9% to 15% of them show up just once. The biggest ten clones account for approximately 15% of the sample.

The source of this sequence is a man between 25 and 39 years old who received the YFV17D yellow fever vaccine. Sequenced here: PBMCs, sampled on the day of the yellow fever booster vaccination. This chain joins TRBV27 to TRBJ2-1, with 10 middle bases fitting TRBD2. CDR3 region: CASREIAGGLYNEQFF. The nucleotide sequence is TGTGCCAGCAGAGAGATAGCGGGAGGACTCTACAATGAGCAGTTCTTC.